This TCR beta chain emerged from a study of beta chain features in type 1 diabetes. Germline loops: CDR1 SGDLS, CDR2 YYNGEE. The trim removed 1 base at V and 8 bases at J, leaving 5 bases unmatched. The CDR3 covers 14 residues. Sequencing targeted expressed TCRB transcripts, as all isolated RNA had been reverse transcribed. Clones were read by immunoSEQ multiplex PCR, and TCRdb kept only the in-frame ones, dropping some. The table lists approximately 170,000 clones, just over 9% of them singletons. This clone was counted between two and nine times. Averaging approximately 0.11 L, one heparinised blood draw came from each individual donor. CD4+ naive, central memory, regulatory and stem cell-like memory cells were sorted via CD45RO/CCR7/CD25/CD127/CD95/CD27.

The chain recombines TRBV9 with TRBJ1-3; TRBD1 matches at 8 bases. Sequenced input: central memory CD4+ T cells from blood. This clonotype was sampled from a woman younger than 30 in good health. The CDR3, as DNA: TGTGCCAGCAGCGTATTGACAGGGGACGACACCATATATTTT. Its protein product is CASSVLTGDDTIYF.